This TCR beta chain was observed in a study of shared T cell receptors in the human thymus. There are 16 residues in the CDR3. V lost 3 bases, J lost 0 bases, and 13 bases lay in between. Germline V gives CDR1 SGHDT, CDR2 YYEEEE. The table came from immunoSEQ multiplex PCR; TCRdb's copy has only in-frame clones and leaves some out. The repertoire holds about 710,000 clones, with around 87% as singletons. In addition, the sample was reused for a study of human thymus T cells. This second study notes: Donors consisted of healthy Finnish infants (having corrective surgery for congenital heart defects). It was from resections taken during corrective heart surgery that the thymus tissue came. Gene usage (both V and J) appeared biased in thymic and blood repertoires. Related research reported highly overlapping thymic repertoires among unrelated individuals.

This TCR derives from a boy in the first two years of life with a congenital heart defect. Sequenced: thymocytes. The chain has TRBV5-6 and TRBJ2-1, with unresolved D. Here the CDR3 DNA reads TGTGCCAGCAGCTCTAGAGACTCGTGCTCCTACAATGAGCAGTTCTTC. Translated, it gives CASSSRDSCSYNEQFF.